This T cell receptor beta chain came from a study of tumor-infiltrating lymphocytes in primary liver carcinoma. Notes on this clonotype: Its target is unknown.

The study extracted blood RNA from unsorted whole blood and also extracted germline DNA. Approximately 4 milliliters of peripheral blood were collected before surgery. Production of TCR beta cDNA used roughly 500 ng total RNA together with a constant-region primer. Three nested multiplex PCR rounds, a slightly modified ARM-PCR, produced the libraries for TCR beta. Use of TRBV1-TRBV30 forward primers with a C-beta reverse primer characterized the first two PCR rounds, which lasted approximately 11 cycles each. TCRdb fed the multiplex PCR reads into MiXCR, producing one record per CDR3 protein. There are about 320,000 distinct CDR3 sequences in the sample; about 50% occur only once, and over 15% lies in the top ten. The CDR3 has 16 amino acids. Germline values: CDR1 SGHKS, CDR2 YYEKEE (reference sequence). The germline V and J ends were trimmed by 4 bases and 2 bases, with 18 bases remaining between them.

General observations from the study: Blood fell significantly below tumors in its top-250-clone fraction (p = 0.039).

This TCR was sampled from a woman in her thirties with primary liver carcinoma and hepatitis B virus infection. Sequenced sample: peripheral blood. The chain links TRBV5-5 to TRBJ1-1; weak D call: TRBD1 (5 bases). CDR3 region: CASSPQQHRKNTEAFF. CDR3 DNA: TGTGCCAGCAGCCCCCAACAACACAGGAAAAACACTGAAGCTTTCTTT.